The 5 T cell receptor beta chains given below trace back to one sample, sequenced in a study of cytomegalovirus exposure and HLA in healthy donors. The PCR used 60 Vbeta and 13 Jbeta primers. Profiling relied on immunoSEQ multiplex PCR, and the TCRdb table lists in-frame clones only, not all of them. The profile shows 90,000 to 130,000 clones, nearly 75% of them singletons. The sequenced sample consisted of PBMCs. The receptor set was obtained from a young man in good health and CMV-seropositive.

Here the CDR3 DNA reads TGTGCCAGCAGCTTATCTGGACTAGGCGAGCAGTACTTC. Translation gives CASSLSGLGEQYF. The rearrangement uses TRBV7-8 and TRBJ2-7, with 7 bases lining up with TRBD2. Germline V gives CDR1 SGHVS, CDR2 FQNEAQ. The CDR3 length is 13 residues. V lost 2 bases and J lost 6; bases outside the gene matches: 4.

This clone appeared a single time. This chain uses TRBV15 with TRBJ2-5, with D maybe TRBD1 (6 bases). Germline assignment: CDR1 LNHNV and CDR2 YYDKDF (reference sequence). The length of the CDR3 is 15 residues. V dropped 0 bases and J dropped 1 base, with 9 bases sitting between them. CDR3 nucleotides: TGTGCCACCAGCAGAGATCCAGGGGTCCAAGAGACCCAGTACTTC. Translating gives CATSRDPGVQETQYF.

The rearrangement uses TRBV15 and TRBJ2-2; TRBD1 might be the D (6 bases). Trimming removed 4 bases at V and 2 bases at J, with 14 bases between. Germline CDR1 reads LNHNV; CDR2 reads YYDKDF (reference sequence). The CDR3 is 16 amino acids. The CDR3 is CATSKSGTTNTGELFF. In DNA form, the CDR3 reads TGTGCCACCAGCAAATCCGGGACAACAAACACCGGGGAGCTGTTTTTT.

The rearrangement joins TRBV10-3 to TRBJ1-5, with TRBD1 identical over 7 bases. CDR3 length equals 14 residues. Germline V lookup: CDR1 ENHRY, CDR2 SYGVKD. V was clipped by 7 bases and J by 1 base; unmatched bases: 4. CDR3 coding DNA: TGTGCCATCAACGAACAGGGGAGCAATCAGCCCCAGCATTTT. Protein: CAINEQGSNQPQHF.

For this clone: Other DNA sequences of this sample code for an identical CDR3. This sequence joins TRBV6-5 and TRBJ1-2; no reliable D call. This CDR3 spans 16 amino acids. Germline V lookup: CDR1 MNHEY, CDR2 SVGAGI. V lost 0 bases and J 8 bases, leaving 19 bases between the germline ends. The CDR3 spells CASSYSLEPGGLGYTF. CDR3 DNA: TGTGCCAGCAGTTACTCCTTGGAACCGGGAGGTCTCGGCTACACCTTC.